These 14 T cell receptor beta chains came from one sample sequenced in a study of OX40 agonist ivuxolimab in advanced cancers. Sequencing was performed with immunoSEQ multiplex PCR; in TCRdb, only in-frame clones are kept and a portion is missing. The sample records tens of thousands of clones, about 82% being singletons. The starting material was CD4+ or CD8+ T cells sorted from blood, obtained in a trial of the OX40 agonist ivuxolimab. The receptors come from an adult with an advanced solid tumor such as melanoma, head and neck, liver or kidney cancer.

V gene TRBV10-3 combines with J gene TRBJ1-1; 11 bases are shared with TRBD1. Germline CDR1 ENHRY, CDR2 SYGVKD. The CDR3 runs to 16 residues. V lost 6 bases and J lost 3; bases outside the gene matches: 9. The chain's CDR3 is CAIRPGQGVVDTEAFF. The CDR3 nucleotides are TGTGCCATCAGGCCGGGACAGGGGGTTGTGGACACTGAAGCTTTCTTT.

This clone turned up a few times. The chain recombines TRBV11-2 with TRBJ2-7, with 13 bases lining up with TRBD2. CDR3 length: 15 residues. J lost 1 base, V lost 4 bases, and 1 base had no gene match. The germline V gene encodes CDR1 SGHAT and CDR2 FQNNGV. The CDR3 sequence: CASSWTSGGSYEQYF. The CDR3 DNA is TGTGCCAGCAGCTGGACTAGCGGGGGTTCCTACGAGCAGTACTTC.

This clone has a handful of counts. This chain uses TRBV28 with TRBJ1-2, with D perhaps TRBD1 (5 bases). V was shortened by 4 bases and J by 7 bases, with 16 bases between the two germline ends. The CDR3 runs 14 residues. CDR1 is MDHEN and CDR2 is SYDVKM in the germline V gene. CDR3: CASSSAGRDSGYTF. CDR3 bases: TGTGCCAGCAGTTCGGCAGGGAGAGATTCTGGCTACACCTTC.

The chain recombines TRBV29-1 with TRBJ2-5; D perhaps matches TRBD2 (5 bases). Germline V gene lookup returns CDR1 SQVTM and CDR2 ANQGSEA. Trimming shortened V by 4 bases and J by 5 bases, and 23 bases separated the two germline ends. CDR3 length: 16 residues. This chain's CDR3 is CSVGSGSSSLSETQYF. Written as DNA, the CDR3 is TGCAGCGTTGGCTCGGGGAGTTCGAGTCTTTCGGAGACCCAGTACTTC.

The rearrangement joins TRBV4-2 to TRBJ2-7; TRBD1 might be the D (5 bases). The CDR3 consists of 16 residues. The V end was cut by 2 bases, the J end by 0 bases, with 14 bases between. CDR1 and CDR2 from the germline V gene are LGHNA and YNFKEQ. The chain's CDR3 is CASSQLTGQSSYEQYF. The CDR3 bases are TGTGCCAGCAGCCAATTGACCGGACAATCCTCCTACGAGCAGTACTTC.

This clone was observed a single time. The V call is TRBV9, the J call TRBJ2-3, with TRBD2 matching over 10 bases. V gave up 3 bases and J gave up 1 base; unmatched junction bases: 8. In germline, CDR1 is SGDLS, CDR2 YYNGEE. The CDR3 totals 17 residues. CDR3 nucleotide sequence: TGTGCCAGCAGCGGCGGATCCGGGACTAGCGGCACAGATACGCAGTATTTT. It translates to CASSGGSGTSGTDTQYF. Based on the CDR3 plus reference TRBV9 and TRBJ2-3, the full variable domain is DSGVTQTPKHLITATGQRVTLRCSPRSGDLSVYWYQQSLDQGLQFLIQYYNGEERAKGNILERFSAQQFPDLHSELNLSSLELGDSALYFCASSGGSGTSGTDTQYFGPGTRLTVL.

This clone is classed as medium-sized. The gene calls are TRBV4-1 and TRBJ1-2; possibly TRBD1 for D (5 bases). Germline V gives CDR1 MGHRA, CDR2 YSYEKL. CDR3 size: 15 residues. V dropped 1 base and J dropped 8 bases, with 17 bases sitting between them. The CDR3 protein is CASSQARSGGQGYTF. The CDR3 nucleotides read TGCGCCAGCAGCCAAGCACGTAGCGGGGGTCAGGGCTACACCTTC.

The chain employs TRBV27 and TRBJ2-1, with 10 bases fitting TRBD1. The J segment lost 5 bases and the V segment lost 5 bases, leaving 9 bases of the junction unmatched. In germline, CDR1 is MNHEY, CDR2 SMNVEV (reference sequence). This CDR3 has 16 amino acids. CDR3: CASSPVRTGGNNEQFF. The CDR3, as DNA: TGTGCCAGCAGTCCCGTCCGGACAGGGGGAAACAATGAGCAGTTCTTC.

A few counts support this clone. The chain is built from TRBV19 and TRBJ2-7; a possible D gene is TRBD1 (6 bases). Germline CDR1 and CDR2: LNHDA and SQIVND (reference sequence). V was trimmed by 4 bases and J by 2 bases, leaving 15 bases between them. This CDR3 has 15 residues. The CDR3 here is CASSTSGVGAYEQYF. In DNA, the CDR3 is TGTGCCAGTAGTACGTCAGGGGTAGGGGCCTACGAGCAGTACTTC.

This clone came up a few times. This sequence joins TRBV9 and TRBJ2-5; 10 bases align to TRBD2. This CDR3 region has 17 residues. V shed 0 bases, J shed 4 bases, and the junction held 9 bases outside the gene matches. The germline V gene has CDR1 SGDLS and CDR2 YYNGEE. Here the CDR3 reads CASSVGGNSGGPETQYF. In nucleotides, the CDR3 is TGTGCCAGCAGCGTAGGCGGGAATAGCGGGGGGCCAGAGACCCAGTACTTC.

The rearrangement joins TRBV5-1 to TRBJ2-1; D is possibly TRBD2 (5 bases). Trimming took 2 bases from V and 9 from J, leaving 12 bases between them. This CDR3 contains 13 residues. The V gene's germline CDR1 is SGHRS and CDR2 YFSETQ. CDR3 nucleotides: TGCGCCAGCAGCTTTTACGGGGTCAGTGAGCAGTTCTTC. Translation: CASSFYGVSEQFF.

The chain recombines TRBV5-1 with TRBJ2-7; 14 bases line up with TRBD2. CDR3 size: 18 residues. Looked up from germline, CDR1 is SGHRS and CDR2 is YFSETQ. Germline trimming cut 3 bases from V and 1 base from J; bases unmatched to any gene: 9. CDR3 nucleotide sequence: TGCGCCAGCAGCTCGGGACTAGCGGGAGTCAAGAGGTCCTACGAGCAGTACTTC. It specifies CASSSGLAGVKRSYEQYF.

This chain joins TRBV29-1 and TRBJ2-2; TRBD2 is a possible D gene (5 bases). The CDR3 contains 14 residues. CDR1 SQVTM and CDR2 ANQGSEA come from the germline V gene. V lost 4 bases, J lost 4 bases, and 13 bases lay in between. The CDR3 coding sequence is TGCAGCGTTGTATGGGCAGGAGGCACCGGGGAGCTGTTTTTT. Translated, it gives CSVVWAGGTGELFF.

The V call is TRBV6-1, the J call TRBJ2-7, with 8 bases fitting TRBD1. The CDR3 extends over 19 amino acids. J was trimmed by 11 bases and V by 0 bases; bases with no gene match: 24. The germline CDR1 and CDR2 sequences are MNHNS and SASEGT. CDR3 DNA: TGTGCCAGCAGTGAAGCGAGGTCAGGGGGCTCGGGGGTCCCTACGAAGGAGTACTTC. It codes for CASSEARSGGSGVPTKEYF.